Listed here are 29 T cell receptor beta chains from one sample, sequenced in a study of shared clonotypes between healthy human individuals. Method: immunoSEQ multiplex PCR; TCRdb's copy keeps in-frame clones and lacks some. The table records 300,000 to 400,000 clones, 73% of them present only once. Sequencing was done on a sample of memory CD4+ T cells sorted from blood. As for subset: CD45RA-negative fraction. These receptors originate from a man in his thirties or forties in good health.

The chain joins TRBV7-9 to TRBJ1-2, with a possible D match to TRBD1 (6 bases). This CDR3 contains 15 residues. V lost 5 bases, J lost 8 bases, and 21 bases lay in between. Germline assignment: CDR1 SEHNR and CDR2 FQNEAQ (reference sequence). The CDR3 DNA sequence: TGTGCCAGCAGCAAAACTACGGGGACAAGTGGCGGCTACACCTTC. Protein: CASSKTTGTSGGYTF.

The chain joins TRBV28 to TRBJ1-2, with D maybe TRBD1 (5 bases). CDR1 MDHEN and CDR2 SYDVKM come from the germline V gene. The V end was cut by 6 bases, the J end by 7 bases, with 18 bases between. This CDR3 region has 14 residues. This CDR3 is CASRGKGRRTGYTF. As DNA, the CDR3 is TGTGCCAGCAGAGGAAAGGGACGGCGAACTGGCTACACCTTC.

In the case of this clone: A read error may produce the germline difference seen at one junction end. The V and J genes are TRBV5-1 and TRBJ2-7; D perhaps matches TRBD1 (6 bases). The germline CDR1 and CDR2 sequences are SGHRS and YFSETQ. The CDR3 consists of 13 residues. The CDR3 reads CVSTEGGSYEQYF. The DNA for the CDR3 is TGCGTCAGCACCGAAGGGGGCTCCTACGAGCAGTACTTC.

This clone was counted ten times or more. The CDR3 sequence is CASEKTGSYNEQFF. The CDR3 region has the DNA TGTGCCAGCGAAAAGACAGGGTCCTACAATGAGCAGTTCTTC. This chain joins TRBV19 and TRBJ2-1, with TRBD1 matching 7 bases. CDR3 length: 14 amino acids. Trimming took 9 bases from V and 1 from J; bases not matched to a gene: 6. Germline V lookup: CDR1 LNHDA, CDR2 SQIVND (reference sequence).

This clone was seen once. The rearrangement joins TRBV27 to TRBJ2-1, with D hard to call. CDR3 size: 14 residues. Germline assignment: CDR1 MNHEY and CDR2 SMNVEV (reference sequence). V was shortened by 4 bases and J by 4 bases, with 11 bases between the two germline ends. This CDR3 is CASSYSWQYNEQFF. The CDR3, as DNA: TGTGCCAGCAGTTATTCCTGGCAGTACAATGAGCAGTTCTTC.

In this sample, this clone turned up a few times. The chain has TRBV25-1 and TRBJ2-7; D is unclear. The V end lost 4 bases, the J end lost 0 bases, and 16 bases lay between the germline ends. The CDR3 consists of 16 residues. Germline V gene data show CDR1 as MGHDK and CDR2 as SYGVNS. This CDR3 is CASSVPGPTNSYEQYF. CDR3 in DNA: TGTGCCAGCAGTGTACCCGGACCGACGAACTCCTACGAGCAGTACTTC.

The chain uses TRBV30 and TRBJ2-7; 10 bases agree with TRBD2. The V and J ends lost 2 bases and 3 bases, in that order; junction bases with no gene match: 7. The V gene's germline CDR1 is GTSNPN and CDR2 SVGIG (reference sequence). This CDR3 region has 15 residues. CDR3 loop: CAWSNPGLADYEQYF. DNA for the CDR3: TGTGCCTGGAGTAATCCAGGACTAGCGGACTACGAGCAGTACTTC.

This clone was recorded many times. The chain employs TRBV2 and TRBJ2-7; no reliable D call. CDR1 and CDR2 from the germline V gene are SNHLY and FYNNEI. This CDR3 has 13 amino acids. Trimming pared 5 bases from V and 5 bases from J, leaving 13 bases between. CDR3 DNA: TGTGCCAGCAGTTTAGGCGGCCTCGACGAGCAGTACTTC. Translating gives CASSLGGLDEQYF.

The rearrangement joins TRBV9 to TRBJ2-3; TRBD2 aligns across 11 bases. This CDR3 region has 15 residues. V gave up 3 bases and J gave up 2 bases; unmatched junction bases: 2. CDR1 is SGDLS and CDR2 is YYNGEE in the germline V gene. The CDR3 protein is CASSGTSGPTDTQYF. CDR3 coding DNA: TGTGCCAGCAGCGGGACTAGCGGGCCCACAGATACGCAGTATTTT.

The V and J genes are TRBV18 and TRBJ2-7, with TRBD2 identical over 7 bases. Germline CDR1 is KGHSH and CDR2 is LQKENI. This CDR3 spans 14 amino acids. The V segment lost 2 bases and the J segment 3 bases; nucleotides outside the gene matches: 4. This chain's CDR3 is CASSPIAGDYEQYF. In DNA, the CDR3 is TGTGCCAGCTCACCAATCGCGGGAGACTACGAGCAGTACTTC.

The chain is built from TRBV9 and TRBJ2-7, with a tentative D call TRBD1 (6 bases). The CDR3 extends over 15 amino acids. Germline values: CDR1 SGDLS, CDR2 YYNGEE. V lost 0 bases to trimming and J lost 3 bases, with 13 bases between them. The CDR3 here is CASSVEGQGSYEQYF. The CDR3 coding sequence is TGTGCCAGCAGCGTAGAAGGGCAGGGGAGCTACGAGCAGTACTTC.

This clone has a handful of counts. The rearrangement joins TRBV5-4 to TRBJ2-7; weak D call: TRBD2 (6 bases). Germline CDR1 and CDR2: SGHNT and YYREEE (reference sequence). CDR3 length equals 16 residues. V was clipped by 8 bases and J by 4 bases, with 25 bases between them. This CDR3 is CASKRKSPGDSYEQYF. In DNA form, the CDR3 reads TGTGCCAGTAAACGAAAATCCCCGGGAGATTCGTACGAGCAGTACTTC.

The chain uses TRBV28 and TRBJ1-2; D not certain. The germline gives CDR1 MDHEN, CDR2 SYDVKM. Trimming took 7 bases from V and 3 from J, leaving 12 bases between them. The CDR3 has 13 residues. CDR3 bases: TGTGCCAGCATGTCGGGCTTGGACTATGGCTACACCTTC. It is translated as CASMSGLDYGYTF.

This clone has only one observation. CDR3 residues: CASSPSGAEGINEQFF. CDR3 sequence (DNA): TGTGCCAGCAGCCCCTCGGGAGCGGAGGGAATTAATGAGCAGTTCTTC. The chain has TRBV11-2 and TRBJ2-1, with a weak D call TRBD2 (6 bases). With 5 bases removed from V and 7 bases from J, the gap between germline ends came to 21 bases. Germline lookup yields CDR1 SGHAT and CDR2 FQNNGV. This CDR3 has 16 residues. Combining the CDR3 with reference TRBV11-2 and TRBJ2-1 gives the whole variable domain EAGVAQSPRYKIIEKRQSVAFWCNPISGHATLYWYQQILGQGPKLLIQFQNNGVVDDSQLPKDRFSAERLKGVDSTLKIQPAKLEDSAVYLCASSPSGAEGINEQFFGPGTRLTVL.

The chain couples TRBV18 to TRBJ2-3; 10 positions agree with TRBD2. Losses at the gene ends were 4 bases for V and 6 bases for J; bases not matched to a gene: 13. The CDR3 has 17 amino acids. Looked up from germline, CDR1 is KGHSH and CDR2 is LQKENI. For the CDR3, the DNA is TGTGCCAGCTCACGACGGACTAGCGGCGGGGCGAGCGATACGCAGTATTTT. This gives the protein CASSRRTSGGASDTQYF.

V gene TRBV5-5 combines with J gene TRBJ2-1; D ambiguous. Germline loops: CDR1 SGHKS, CDR2 YYEKEE (reference sequence). The CDR3 length is 12 residues. V was cut by 0 bases and J by 7 bases, with 5 bases left in between. CDR3 coding DNA: TGTGCCAGCAGCTTGGTGCGGAATGAGCAGTTCTTC. Protein product: CASSLVRNEQFF. Filled out from reference TRBV5-5 and TRBJ2-1, the complete variable domain reads DAGVTQSPTHLIKTRGQQVTLRCSPISGHKSVSWYQQVLGQGPQFIFQYYEKEERGRGNFPDRFSARQFPNYSSELNVNALLLGDSALYLCASSLVRNEQFFGPGTRLTVL.

V usage is TRBV11-2 and J usage is TRBJ2-5; 9 bases are a match to TRBD2. This CDR3 has 18 amino acids. CDR1 and CDR2 (germline): SGHAT, FQNNGV. Losses at the gene ends were 0 bases for V and 4 bases for J; bases not matched to a gene: 12. This CDR3 reads CASSLDHRSSGIRETQYF. CDR3 in DNA: TGTGCCAGCAGCTTAGATCATCGGTCTAGCGGGATTAGAGAGACCCAGTACTTC.

V is TRBV6-1 and J is TRBJ2-5, with 7 bases fitting TRBD1. This CDR3 region has 12 residues. CDR1 MNHNS and CDR2 SASEGT come from the germline V gene. V shed 8 bases and J 4 bases; nucleotides not matched to a gene: 4. CDR3 sequence: CASQTGTETQYF. Here the CDR3 DNA reads TGTGCCAGCCAGACAGGGACAGAGACCCAGTACTTC.

This chain links TRBV5-6 with TRBJ2-1; D unresolved. The CDR3 extends over 15 amino acids. Trimming cost V 1 base and J 4 bases, with 12 bases left between them. Germline CDR1 is SGHDT and CDR2 is YYEEEE. The CDR3 DNA reads TGTGCCAGCAGCTTGTACGGAAGGTTTTACAATGAGCAGTTCTTC. This gives the protein CASSLYGRFYNEQFF.

The sample holds a few counts of this clone. The rearrangement joins TRBV29-1 to TRBJ2-1; no clear D. Germline V gene data show CDR1 as SQVTM and CDR2 as ANQGSEA. The CDR3 has 15 amino acids. V shed 4 bases and J shed 5 bases, with 18 bases lying between them. Here the CDR3 DNA reads TGCAGCGTTGTTCTCGTGTGGGCTCCCAACAATGAGCAGTTCTTC. Amino acid sequence: CSVVLVWAPNNEQFF.

For this clone: Other nucleotide sequences in the sample specify the same CDR3. The rearrangement joins TRBV6-5 to TRBJ2-1; the match to TRBD2 covers 7 bases. Germline CDR1 is MNHEY and CDR2 is SVGAGI. V shed 0 bases, J shed 0 bases, and the junction held 2 bases outside the gene matches. This CDR3 contains 16 residues. CDR3 region: CASSYSGGSSYNEQFF. CDR3 DNA sequence: TGTGCCAGCAGTTACTCGGGAGGGAGCTCCTACAATGAGCAGTTCTTC.

This chain uses TRBV9 with TRBJ2-5; D is possibly TRBD2 (5 bases). This CDR3 has 14 amino acids. In germline, CDR1 is SGDLS, CDR2 YYNGEE. V was cut by 5 bases and J by 4 bases, with 15 bases left in between. The DNA for the CDR3 is TGTGCCAGCAGTGAAGGCCAGGAGGTAGAGACCCAGTACTTC. This gives the protein CASSEGQEVETQYF.

This clone was recorded a few times. The chain joins TRBV12-5 to TRBJ1-1; TRBD1 agrees at 7 bases. The CDR3 covers 12 residues. CDR1 and CDR2 from the germline V gene are LGHNT and FRNRAP. V gave up 5 bases and J gave up 8 bases; unmatched junction bases: 5. The CDR3: CASGPGTAEAFF. CDR3 nucleotide sequence: TGTGCTAGTGGTCCAGGGACAGCGGAAGCTTTCTTT.

This clone was picked up a small number of times. The chain is built from TRBV5-1 and TRBJ2-3, with TRBD1 as a possible D gene (6 bases). The V end lost 3 bases, the J end lost 3 bases, and 14 bases lay between the germline ends. This CDR3 has 15 residues. Germline V gene data show CDR1 as SGHRS and CDR2 as YFSETQ. In DNA form, the CDR3 reads TGCGCCAGCAGCTCCATTACAGGGTGGACAGATACGCAGTATTTT. Encoded protein: CASSSITGWTDTQYF.

The chain combines TRBV5-1 with TRBJ2-7; D not resolved. CDR3 length equals 13 residues. Trimming took 1 base from V and 4 from J, leaving 9 bases between them. Germline V gene sequence: CDR1 SGHRS, CDR2 YFSETQ. The CDR3 DNA reads as TGCGCCAGCAGCTTGCCTGAAGGTTACGAGCAGTACTTC. It encodes CASSLPEGYEQYF.

The chain couples TRBV15 to TRBJ1-2; 8 bases match TRBD1. The J segment lost 2 bases and the V segment lost 1 base, leaving 3 bases of the junction unmatched. The CDR3 covers 15 residues. Germline-derived CDR1 and CDR2 are LNHNV and YYDKDF (reference sequence). The CDR3 loop reads CATSRVRQGNYGYTF. The CDR3 coding sequence is TGTGCCACCAGCAGAGTAAGACAGGGGAACTATGGCTACACCTTC.

The J gene is TRBJ2-2, the V gene TRBV19; TRBD1 might be the D (5 bases). Looked up from germline, CDR1 is LNHDA and CDR2 is SQIVND (reference sequence). This CDR3 spans 13 amino acids. Trimming took 4 bases from V and 6 from J, leaving 9 bases between them. The CDR3 spells CASSTRTSGELFF. The CDR3 DNA reads as TGTGCCAGTAGTACCCGGACATCCGGGGAGCTGTTTTTT.

The genes are TRBV28 and TRBJ2-2; TRBD2 matches 10 bases. Per germline, CDR1 MDHEN and CDR2 SYDVKM. With V trimmed by 2 bases and J by 1 base, 4 bases remained unmatched. This CDR3 has 17 residues. The CDR3 nucleotides read TGTGCCAGCAGTTTACGACTAGCGGGTATGAACACCGGGGAGCTGTTTTTT. This encodes CASSLRLAGMNTGELFF.

V usage is TRBV28 and J usage is TRBJ2-7; 8 bases fit TRBD2. Germline CDR1 MDHEN, CDR2 SYDVKM. Trimming cost V 4 bases and J 0 bases; bases outside gene matches: 14. This CDR3 contains 18 residues. CDR3 amino acids: CASSSQRGNPISSYEQYF. In nucleotides, the CDR3 is TGTGCCAGCAGTTCCCAGCGGGGGAACCCGATCAGCTCCTACGAGCAGTACTTC.